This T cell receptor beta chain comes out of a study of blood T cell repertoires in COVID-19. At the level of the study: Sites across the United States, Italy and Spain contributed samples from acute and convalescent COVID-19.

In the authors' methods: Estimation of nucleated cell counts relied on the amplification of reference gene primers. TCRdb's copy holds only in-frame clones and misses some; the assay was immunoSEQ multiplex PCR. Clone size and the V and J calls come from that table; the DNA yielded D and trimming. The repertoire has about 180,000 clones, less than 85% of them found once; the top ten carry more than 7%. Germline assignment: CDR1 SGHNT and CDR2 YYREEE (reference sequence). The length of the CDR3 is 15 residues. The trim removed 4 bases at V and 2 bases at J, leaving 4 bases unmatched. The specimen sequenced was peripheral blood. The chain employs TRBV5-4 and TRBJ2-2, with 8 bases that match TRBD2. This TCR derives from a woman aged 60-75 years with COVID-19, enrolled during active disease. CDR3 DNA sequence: TGTGCCAGCAGCCCGGGGACTAGAAACACCGGGGAGCTGTTTTTT. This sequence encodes CASSPGTRNTGELFF.